This T cell receptor (beta chain) was profiled in a study of post-analysis software for immune sequencing data. TCR beta cDNA libraries included unique molecular identifiers. Each CDR3 protein gets one entry after TCRdb re-called the PCR reads with MiXCR. The sample has hundreds of thousands of distinct CDR3 sequences; approximately 59% are singletons. General study points: In multiple sclerosis, normalized Chao1 diversity was significantly below that of controls. Higher frequency in patients than in controls was seen for roughly five TRBV segments, with TRBV5-6, TRBV5-1 and TRBV20-1 among them.

Remarks on this clonotype: What it binds is not known.

This CDR3 comprises 11 residues. Germline CDR1 is SQVTM and CDR2 is ANQGSEA. V was pared by 7 bases and J by 1 base, with 7 bases between. The V gene is TRBV29-1, the J gene TRBJ2-5; D is undetermined. The sequenced material came from blood. The TCR comes from a girl under 10 years old with multiple sclerosis. As DNA, the CDR3 is TGCAGCGCCGCGATCCAAGAGACCCAGTACTTC. Translated: CSAAIQETQYF.